This T cell receptor beta chain originates from a study of blood T cell repertoires in COVID-19. CDR3 length: 13 residues. Germline CDR1 is SGHTA and CDR2 is FQGTGA. The germline V and J ends were trimmed by 0 bases and 2 bases, with 4 bases remaining between them. The method was immunoSEQ multiplex PCR; TCRdb's version includes in-frame clones alone and lacks a portion of them. The repertoire holds 110,000 to 150,000 clones, 70% to 90% seen once, with 2.5% to 3% in the top ten. This chain joins TRBV7-3 and TRBJ1-1, with D unresolved. The sample was peripheral blood. The clonotype was recovered from a man over 45 with acute or convalescent COVID-19. The CDR3 DNA follows: TGTGCCAGCAGCTTAACGTATAACACTGAAGCTTTCTTT. Its translation is CASSLTYNTEAFF.